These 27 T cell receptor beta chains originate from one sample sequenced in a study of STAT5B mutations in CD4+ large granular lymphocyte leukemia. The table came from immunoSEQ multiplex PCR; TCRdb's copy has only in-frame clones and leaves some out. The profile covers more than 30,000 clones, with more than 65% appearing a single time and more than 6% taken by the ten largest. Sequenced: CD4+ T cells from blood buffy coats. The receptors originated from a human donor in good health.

The CDR3: CASRGTLNTEAFF. The DNA for the CDR3 is TGTGCCAGCAGAGGGACCCTGAACACTGAAGCTTTCTTT. The chain joins TRBV2 to TRBJ1-1; D is perhaps TRBD1 (5 bases). CDR1 SNHLY and CDR2 FYNNEI come from the germline V gene. The CDR3 consists of 13 residues. V was clipped by 6 bases and J by 0 bases, with 8 bases between them.

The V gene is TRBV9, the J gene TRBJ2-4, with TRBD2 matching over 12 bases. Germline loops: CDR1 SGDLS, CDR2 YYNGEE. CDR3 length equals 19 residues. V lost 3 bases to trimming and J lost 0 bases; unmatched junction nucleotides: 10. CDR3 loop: CASSAEGLAGNLAKNIQYF. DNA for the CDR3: TGTGCCAGCAGCGCAGAGGGACTAGCGGGCAATCTAGCCAAAAACATTCAGTACTTC.

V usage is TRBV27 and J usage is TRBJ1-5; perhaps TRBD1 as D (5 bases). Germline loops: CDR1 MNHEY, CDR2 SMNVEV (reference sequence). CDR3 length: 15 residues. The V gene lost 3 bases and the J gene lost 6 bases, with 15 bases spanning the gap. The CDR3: CASSFRPGGTQPQHF. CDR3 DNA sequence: TGTGCCAGCAGTTTTCGCCCCGGGGGGACTCAGCCCCAGCATTTT.

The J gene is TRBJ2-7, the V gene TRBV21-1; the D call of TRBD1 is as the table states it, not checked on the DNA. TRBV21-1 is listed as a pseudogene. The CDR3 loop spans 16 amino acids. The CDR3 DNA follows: TGTGCCAGCAGCAAAGCTCCCCAGGGGGCTAACGACGAGCAGTACTTC. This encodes CASSKAPQGANDEQYF.

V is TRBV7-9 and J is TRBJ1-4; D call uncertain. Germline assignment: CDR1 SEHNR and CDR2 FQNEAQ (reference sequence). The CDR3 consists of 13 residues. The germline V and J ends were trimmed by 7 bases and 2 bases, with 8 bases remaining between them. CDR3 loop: CASMRGTNEKLFF. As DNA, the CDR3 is TGTGCCAGCATGAGAGGGACTAATGAAAAACTGTTTTTT.

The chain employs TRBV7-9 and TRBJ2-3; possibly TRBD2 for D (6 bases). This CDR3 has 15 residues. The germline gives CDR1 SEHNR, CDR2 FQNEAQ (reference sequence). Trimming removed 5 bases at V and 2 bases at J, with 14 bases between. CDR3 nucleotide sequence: TGTGCCAGCAGCCTGACTAGGACCAACACAGATACGCAGTATTTT. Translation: CASSLTRTNTDTQYF.

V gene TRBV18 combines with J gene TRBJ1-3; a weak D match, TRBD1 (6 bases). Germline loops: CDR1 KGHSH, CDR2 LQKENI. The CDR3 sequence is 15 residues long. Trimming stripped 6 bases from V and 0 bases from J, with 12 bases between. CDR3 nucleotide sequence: TGTGCCAGCTCGCTAACAGGGAACTCTGGAAACACCATATATTTT. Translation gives CASSLTGNSGNTIYF.

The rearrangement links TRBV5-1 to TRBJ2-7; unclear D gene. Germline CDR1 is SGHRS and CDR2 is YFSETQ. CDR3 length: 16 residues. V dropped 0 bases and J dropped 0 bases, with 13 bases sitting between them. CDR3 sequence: CASSLAPPPPSYEQYF. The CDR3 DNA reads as TGCGCCAGCAGCTTGGCCCCACCCCCGCCCTCCTACGAGCAGTACTTC.

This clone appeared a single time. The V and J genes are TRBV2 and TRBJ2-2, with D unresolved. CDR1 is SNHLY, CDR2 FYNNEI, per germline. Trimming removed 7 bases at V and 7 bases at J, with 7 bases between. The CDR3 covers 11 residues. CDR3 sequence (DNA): TGTGCCAGCAATGGGGACGGGGAGCTGTTTTTT. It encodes CASNGDGELFF.

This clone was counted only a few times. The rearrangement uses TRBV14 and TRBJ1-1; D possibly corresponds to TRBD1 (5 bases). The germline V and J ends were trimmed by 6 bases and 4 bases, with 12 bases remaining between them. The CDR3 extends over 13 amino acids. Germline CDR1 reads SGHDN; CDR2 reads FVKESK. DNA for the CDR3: TGTGCCAGCAGTCGCATGGGGGGCACTGAAGCTTTCTTT. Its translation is CASSRMGGTEAFF.

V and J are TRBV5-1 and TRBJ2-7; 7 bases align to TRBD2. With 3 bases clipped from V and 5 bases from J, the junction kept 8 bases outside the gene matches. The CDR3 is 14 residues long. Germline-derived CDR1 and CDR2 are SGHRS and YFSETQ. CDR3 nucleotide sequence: TGCGCCAGCAGCTCGGCGGCGGGAGCTAACGAGCAGTACTTC. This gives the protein CASSSAAGANEQYF.

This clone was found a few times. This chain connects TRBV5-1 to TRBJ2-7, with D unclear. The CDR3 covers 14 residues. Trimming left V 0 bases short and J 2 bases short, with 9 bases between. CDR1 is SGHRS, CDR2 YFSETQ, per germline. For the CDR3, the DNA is TGCGCCAGCAGCTTGGACCAGACCACCTACGAGCAGTACTTC. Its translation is CASSLDQTTYEQYF.

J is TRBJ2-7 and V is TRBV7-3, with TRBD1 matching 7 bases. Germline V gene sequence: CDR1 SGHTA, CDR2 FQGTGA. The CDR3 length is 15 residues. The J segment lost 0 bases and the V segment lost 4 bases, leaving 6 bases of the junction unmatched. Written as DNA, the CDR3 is TGTGCCAGCAGCTCTTCGGGACAGAGCTCCTACGAGCAGTACTTC. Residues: CASSSSGQSSYEQYF.

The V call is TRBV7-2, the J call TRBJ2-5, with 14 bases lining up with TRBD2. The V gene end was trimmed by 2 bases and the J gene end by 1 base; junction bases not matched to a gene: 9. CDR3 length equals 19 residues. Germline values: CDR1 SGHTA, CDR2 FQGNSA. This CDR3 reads CASSLSLGTSGSLQETQYF. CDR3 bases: TGTGCCAGCAGCTTATCCCTCGGGACTAGCGGGAGCCTCCAAGAGACCCAGTACTTC.

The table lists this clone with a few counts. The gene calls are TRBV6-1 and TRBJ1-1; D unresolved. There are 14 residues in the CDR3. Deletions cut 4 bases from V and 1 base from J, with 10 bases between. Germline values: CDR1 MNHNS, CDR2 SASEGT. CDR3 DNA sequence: TGTGCCAGCAGTGTCCAGTCGACGAACACTGAAGCTTTCTTT. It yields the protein CASSVQSTNTEAFF.

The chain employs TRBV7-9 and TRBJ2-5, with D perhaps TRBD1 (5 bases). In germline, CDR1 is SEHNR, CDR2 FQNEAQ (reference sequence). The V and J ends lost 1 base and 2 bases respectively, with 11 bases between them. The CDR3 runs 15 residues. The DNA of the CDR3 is TGTGCCAGCAGCTTAGAGGGGCGAGGTCAAGAGACCCAGTACTTC. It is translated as CASSLEGRGQETQYF. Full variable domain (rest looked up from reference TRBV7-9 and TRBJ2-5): DTGVSQNPRHKITKRGQNVTFRCDPISEHNRLYWYRQTLGQGPEFLTYFQNEAQLEKSRLLSDRFSAERPKGSFSTLEIQRTEQGDSAMYLCASSLEGRGQETQYFGPGTRLLVL.

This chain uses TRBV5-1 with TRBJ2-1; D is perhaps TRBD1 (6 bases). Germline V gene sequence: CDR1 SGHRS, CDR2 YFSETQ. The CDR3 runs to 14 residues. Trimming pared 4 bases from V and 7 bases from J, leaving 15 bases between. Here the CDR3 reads CASSQIQGSNEQFF. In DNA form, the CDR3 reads TGCGCCAGCAGCCAAATTCAGGGGTCGAATGAGCAGTTCTTC.

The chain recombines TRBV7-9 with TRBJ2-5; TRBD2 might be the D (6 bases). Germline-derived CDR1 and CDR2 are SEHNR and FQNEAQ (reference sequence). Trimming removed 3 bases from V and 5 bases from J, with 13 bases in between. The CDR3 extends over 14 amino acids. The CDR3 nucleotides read TGTGCCAGCAGCTTGGGGAGGAGTACGGAGACCCAGTACTTC. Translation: CASSLGRSTETQYF.

DNA for the CDR3: TGTGCCAGCAGCTCTATAAGGAACACTGAAGCTTTCTTT. Translated, it gives CASSSIRNTEAFF. This sequence joins TRBV5-4 and TRBJ1-1; D is undetermined. The length of the CDR3 is 13 residues. The germline V and J ends were trimmed by 3 bases and 1 base, with 7 bases remaining between them. Germline values: CDR1 SGHNT, CDR2 YYREEE (reference sequence).

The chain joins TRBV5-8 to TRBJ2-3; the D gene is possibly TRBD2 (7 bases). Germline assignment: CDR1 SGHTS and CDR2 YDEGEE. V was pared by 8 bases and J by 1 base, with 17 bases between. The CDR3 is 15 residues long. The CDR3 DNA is TGTGCCAGTAGGGGGGGGGCCTCTGGCACAGATACGCAGTATTTT. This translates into CASRGGASGTDTQYF. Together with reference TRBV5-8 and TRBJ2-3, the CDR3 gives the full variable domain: EAGVTQSPTHLIKTRGQQATLRCSPISGHTSVYWYQQALGLGLQFLLWYDEGEERNRGNFPPRFSGRQFPNYSSELNVNALELEDSALYLCASRGGASGTDTQYFGPGTRLTVL.

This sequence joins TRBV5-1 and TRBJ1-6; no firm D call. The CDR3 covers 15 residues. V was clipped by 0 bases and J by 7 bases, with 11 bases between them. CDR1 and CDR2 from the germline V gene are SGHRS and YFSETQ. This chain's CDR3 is CASSLEGSGNSPLHF. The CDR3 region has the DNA TGCGCCAGCAGCTTGGAAGGGAGTGGCAATTCACCCCTCCACTTT.

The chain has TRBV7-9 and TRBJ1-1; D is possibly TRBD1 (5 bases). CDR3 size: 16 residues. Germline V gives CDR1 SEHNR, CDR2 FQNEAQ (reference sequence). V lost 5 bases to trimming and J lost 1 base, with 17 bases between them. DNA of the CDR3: TGTGCCAGCAGCCCTCGAGGGGCAGGGCAGAACACTGAAGCTTTCTTT. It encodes CASSPRGAGQNTEAFF.

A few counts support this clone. The CDR3: CASSLQGMTEAFF. In nucleotides, the CDR3 is TGCGCCAGCAGCTTGCAGGGTATGACTGAAGCTTTCTTT. The V and J genes are TRBV5-1 and TRBJ1-1; maybe TRBD1 (5 bases). V was cut by 1 base and J by 5 bases, with 9 bases left in between. Germline loops: CDR1 SGHRS, CDR2 YFSETQ. The CDR3 sequence is 13 residues long.

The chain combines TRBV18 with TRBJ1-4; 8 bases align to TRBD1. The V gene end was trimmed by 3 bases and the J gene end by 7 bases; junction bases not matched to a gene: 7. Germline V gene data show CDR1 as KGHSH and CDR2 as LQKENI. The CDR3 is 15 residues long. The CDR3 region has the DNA TGTGCCAGCTCACCCCAGGGGGCGCGTAGTGAAAAACTGTTTTTT. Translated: CASSPQGARSEKLFF.

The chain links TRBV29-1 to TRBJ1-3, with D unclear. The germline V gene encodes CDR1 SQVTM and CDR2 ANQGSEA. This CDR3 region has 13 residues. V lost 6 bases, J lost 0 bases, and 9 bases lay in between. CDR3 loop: CSVSFDSGNTIYF. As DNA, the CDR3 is TGCAGCGTCTCTTTTGACTCTGGAAACACCATATATTTT.

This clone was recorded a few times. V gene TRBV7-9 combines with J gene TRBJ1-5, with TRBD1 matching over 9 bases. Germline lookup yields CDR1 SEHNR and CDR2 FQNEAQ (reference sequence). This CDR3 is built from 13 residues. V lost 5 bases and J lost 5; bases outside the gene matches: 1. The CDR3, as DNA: TGTGCCAGCAGCCGGACAGGGGATCAGCCCCAGCATTTT. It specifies CASSRTGDQPQHF.

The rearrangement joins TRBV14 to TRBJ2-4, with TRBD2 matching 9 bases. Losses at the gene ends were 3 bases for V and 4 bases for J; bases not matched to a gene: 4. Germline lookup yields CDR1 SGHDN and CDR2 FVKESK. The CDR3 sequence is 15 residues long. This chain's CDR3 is CASSQALAGKNIQYF. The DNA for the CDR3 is TGTGCCAGCAGCCAGGCACTAGCGGGTAAAAACATTCAGTACTTC.